These T cell receptor beta chains were read from a single sample in a study of CD8 T cells in ankylosing spondylitis. TCRdb fed the 5' RACE reads into MiXCR, producing one record per CDR3 protein. The sample has approximately 350,000 distinct CDR3 sequences, roughly 14% seen once. Sequencing was carried out using blood, either unsorted or a sorted T cell fraction (not recorded which). The receptors were sampled from a male donor with ankylosing spondylitis or in good health (not recorded which). CDR3s include the opening cysteine and the closing phenylalanine or tryptophan. D genes are given only for firm matches. Rows may omit the clone size; those that give it use once, few, many or a size class.

v_call	clone_size	j_call	d_call	cdr3_aa	cdr3_nt
TRBV6-5	NA	TRBJ1-4	NA	CASSYSRTNEKLFF	TGTGCCAGCAGTTACTCGAGGACTAATGAAAAACTGTTTTTT
TRBV20-1	NA	TRBJ2-1	NA	CSSSRTGNTHEQFF	TGCAGTTCCTCGAGGACGGGTAATACGCATGAGCAGTTCTTC
TRBV20-1	many	TRBJ1-1	NA	CSASYRVNTEAFF	TGCAGTGCTAGTTACAGGGTGAACACTGAAGCTTTCTTT
TRBV3-1	few	TRBJ1-1	NA	CASSQGSRGSAFF	TGTGCCAGCAGCCAAGGATCACGGGGATCCGCTTTCTTT
TRBV6-5	NA	TRBJ1-1	NA	CASRDSGATTTEAFF	TGTGCCAGCAGGGACTCAGGGGCGACGACCACTGAAGCTTTCTTT
TRBV6-1	NA	TRBJ1-6	NA	CASSREGGSPLHF	TGTGCCAGCAGTCGGGAGGGCGGTTCACCCCTCCACTTT
TRBV11-2	few	TRBJ1-6	NA	CASSLTESPLHF	TGTGCCAGCAGCTTAACGGAGTCACCCCTCCACTTT
TRBV20-1	NA	TRBJ2-3	NA	CSANPKQGYTDTQYF	TGCAGTGCCAACCCGAAACAGGGATACACAGATACGCAGTATTTT
TRBV6-6	few	TRBJ1-2	NA	CASKVRDWGYTF	TGTGCCAGCAAGGTCCGGGACTGGGGCTACACCTTC
TRBV5-1	many	TRBJ1-1	NA	CASSLAPGEVNTEAFF	TGCGCCAGCAGCTTGGCCCCAGGGGAAGTGAACACTGAAGCTTTCTTT
TRBV5-1	few	TRBJ2-2	NA	CASSPAVGVTGELFF	TGCGCCAGCAGCCCGGCCGTGGGCGTCACCGGGGAGCTGTTTTTT
TRBV19	few	TRBJ2-3	NA	CASGESSTDTQYF	TGTGCCAGCGGGGAGTCTAGCACAGATACGCAGTATTTT
TRBV15	NA	TRBJ2-3	NA	CATSRDEYSTDTQYF	TGTGCCACCAGCAGAGATGAGTATAGCACAGATACGCAGTATTTT
TRBV29-1	NA	TRBJ2-7	NA	CSVEDRRAEQYF	TGCAGCGTTGAAGATCGCCGTGCCGAGCAGTACTTC
TRBV2	NA	TRBJ2-6	NA	CASRSYSGANVLTF	TGTGCCAGCAGGAGCTACTCTGGGGCCAACGTCCTGACTTTC
TRBV27	NA	TRBJ1-2	NA	CASSPRTPTYGYTF	TGTGCCAGCAGTCCCCGGACACCGACCTATGGCTACACCTTC
TRBV28	few	TRBJ2-3	TRBD2	CASSAAGGGADTQYF	TGTGCCAGCAGTGCCGCGGGAGGTGGCGCAGATACGCAGTATTTT
TRBV12-3/TRBV12-4	NA	TRBJ1-1	TRBD1	CASSLGTADTEAFF	TGTGCCAGCAGTTTGGGGACAGCCGACACTGAAGCTTTCTTT
TRBV10-3	NA	TRBJ2-7	TRBD1	CATAGTGNNEQYF	TGTGCCACCGCCGGGACAGGGAACAACGAGCAGTACTTC
TRBV6-5	NA	TRBJ1-1	TRBD1	CASFRGGLAFF	TGTGCCAGCTTCAGAGGGGGCCTGGCTTTCTTT
TRBV12-3/TRBV12-4	few	TRBJ2-5	NA	CASSPSLSTTDSF	TGTGCCAGCAGCCCCTCGTTGAGTACCACCGACTCATTC
TRBV4-1	few	TRBJ2-5	TRBD1	CASSATGAQETQYF	TGCGCCAGCAGCGCGACAGGGGCCCAAGAGACCCAGTACTTC
TRBV20-1	NA	TRBJ2-3	TRBD1	CSARKTGVTDTQYF	TGCAGTGCTAGAAAGACAGGGGTCACAGATACGCAGTATTTT
TRBV20-1	NA	TRBJ2-3	NA	CSARGGAEGHRGTQYF	TGCAGTGCTAGAGGGGGGGCGGAGGGGCACAGAGGTACGCAGTATTTT
TRBV4-1	few	TRBJ1-6	NA	CASSQVGPSAYNSPLHF	TGCGCCAGCAGCCAGGTTGGACCCAGTGCTTATAATTCACCCCTCCACTTT
TRBV27	few	TRBJ1-2	TRBD1	CASSTGQGGGYTF	TGTGCCAGCAGTACGGGACAGGGAGGTGGCTACACCTTC
TRBV10-2	NA	TRBJ2-1	NA	CASSESGPRRDNEQFF	TGCGCCAGCAGTGAGTCGGGACCTCGAAGAGACAATGAGCAGTTCTTC
TRBV5-1	NA	TRBJ2-5	TRBD2	CASSEAGGQEETQYF	TGCGCCAGCAGTGAAGCGGGGGGCCAAGAAGAGACCCAGTACTTC
TRBV14	NA	TRBJ2-7	TRBD1	CASSPDRGQGEQYF	TGTGCCAGCAGCCCTGACAGGGGGCAGGGCGAGCAGTACTTC
TRBV5-6	NA	TRBJ2-6	TRBD1	CASSLLRGQAANVLTF	TGTGCCAGCAGCTTACTTCGGGGACAGGCTGCCAACGTCCTGACTTTC
TRBV6-1	few	TRBJ2-2	NA	CASRDVANTGELFF	TGTGCCAGTAGAGACGTCGCGAACACCGGGGAGCTGTTTTTT
TRBV12-3/TRBV12-4	NA	TRBJ2-1	TRBD2	CASSFRGSGVLNEQFF	TGTGCCAGCAGTTTCCGGGGTAGCGGGGTCCTCAATGAGCAGTTCTTC
TRBV20-1	NA	TRBJ2-7	NA	CSATHTTYEQYF	TGCAGTGCTACTCACACTACCTACGAGCAGTACTTC
TRBV7-2	many	TRBJ2-2	NA	CASKLVGGGELFF	TGTGCCAGCAAGTTAGTAGGTGGCGGGGAGCTGTTTTTT
TRBV3-1	few	TRBJ2-3	TRBD2	CASSSLAGGGTDTQYF	TGTGCCAGCAGCTCTCTAGCGGGGGGTGGCACAGATACGCAGTATTTT
TRBV6-1	NA	TRBJ2-7	NA	CASSLFSGYEQYF	TGTGCCAGCAGTCTGTTTAGCGGCTACGAGCAGTACTTC
TRBV4-1	NA	TRBJ1-1	NA	CASSQWDTLNTEAFF	TGCGCCAGCAGCCAATGGGACACCTTGAACACTGAAGCTTTCTTT
TRBV3-1	NA	TRBJ1-1	NA	CASSQDVGNTEAFF	TGTGCCAGCAGCCAAGATGTGGGGAACACTGAAGCTTTCTTT
TRBV5-1	many	TRBJ1-2	TRBD1	CASSFSGGAYGYTF	TGCGCCAGCAGCTTCTCAGGGGGGGCCTATGGCTACACCTTC
TRBV20-1	NA	TRBJ1-2	NA	CSASPEIYGYTF	TGCAGTGCTAGTCCGGAGATCTATGGCTACACCTTC
TRBV10-3	many	TRBJ1-2	TRBD1	CAISGQGAYGYTF	TGTGCCATCAGCGGACAGGGGGCCTATGGCTACACCTTC
TRBV12-3/TRBV12-4	many	TRBJ2-1	NA	CASTPQGEVGTPQFF	TGTGCCAGCACCCCTCAGGGGGAGGTTGGGACTCCGCAGTTCTTC
TRBV5-1	NA	TRBJ2-1	TRBD2	CASSDGLAGRVEQFF	TGCGCCAGCAGCGACGGACTAGCGGGAAGGGTTGAGCAGTTCTTC
TRBV7-8	NA	TRBJ2-7	TRBD1	CASSPHPGQFYEQYF	TGTGCCAGCAGTCCACACCCGGGACAGTTCTACGAGCAGTACTTC
TRBV7-2	NA	TRBJ1-1	NA	CASSLRTGTGNTEAFF	TGTGCCAGCAGCTTAAGAACAGGGACGGGGAACACTGAAGCTTTCTTT
TRBV20-1	few	TRBJ1-5	NA	CSARGEGSNQPQHF	TGCAGTGCTAGAGGGGAGGGGAGCAATCAGCCCCAGCATTTT
TRBV5-1	few	TRBJ2-2	TRBD1	CASSLDGQGTGELFF	TGCGCCAGCAGCTTGGACGGACAGGGAACCGGGGAGCTGTTTTTT
TRBV5-6	NA	TRBJ2-5	NA	CASSWIPGAGETQYF	TGTGCCAGCAGCTGGATACCAGGGGCGGGGGAGACCCAGTACTTC
TRBV25-1	NA	TRBJ2-5	TRBD1	CASSDRGGTETQYF	TGTGCCAGCAGTGATAGAGGGGGCACGGAGACCCAGTACTTC
TRBV14	many	TRBJ2-5	NA	CASSQAETQYF	TGTGCCAGCAGCCAGGCTGAGACCCAGTACTTC
TRBV5-1	many	TRBJ2-1	NA	CASKVKPQDSSSYNEQFF	TGCGCCAGCAAGGTGAAACCCCAGGACTCGAGCTCCTACAATGAGCAGTTCTTC
TRBV24-1	NA	TRBJ2-3	NA	CATSDGAADTQYF	TGTGCCACCAGTGACGGGGCGGCAGATACGCAGTATTTT
TRBV19	NA	TRBJ2-2	TRBD1	CASKLAGTGVPGELFF	TGTGCCAGTAAATTAGCCGGGACAGGGGTTCCCGGGGAGCTGTTTTTT
TRBV15	NA	TRBJ2-7	NA	CATSRVILEGEQYF	TGTGCCACCAGCAGAGTCATCCTAGAGGGCGAGCAGTACTTC
TRBV10-3	few	TRBJ2-5	TRBD2	CAISDMGGEETQYF	TGTGCCATCAGTGATATGGGGGGGGAAGAGACCCAGTACTTC
TRBV5-1	few	TRBJ1-1	TRBD1	CASSFGTGGGTEAFF	TGCGCCAGCAGCTTCGGGACAGGGGGTGGCACTGAAGCTTTCTTT
TRBV5-5	few	TRBJ2-5	TRBD1	CASSSRGGDRAETQYF	TGTGCCAGCAGCTCGAGAGGAGGAGACAGGGCGGAGACCCAGTACTTC
TRBV12-3/TRBV12-4	many	TRBJ1-4	NA	CASASTGRDEKLFF	TGTGCCAGCGCCTCTACAGGGAGGGATGAAAAACTGTTTTTT
TRBV10-2	few	TRBJ1-2	NA	CASSETGGDYGYTF	TGCGCCAGCAGTGAGACGGGAGGAGACTATGGCTACACCTTC